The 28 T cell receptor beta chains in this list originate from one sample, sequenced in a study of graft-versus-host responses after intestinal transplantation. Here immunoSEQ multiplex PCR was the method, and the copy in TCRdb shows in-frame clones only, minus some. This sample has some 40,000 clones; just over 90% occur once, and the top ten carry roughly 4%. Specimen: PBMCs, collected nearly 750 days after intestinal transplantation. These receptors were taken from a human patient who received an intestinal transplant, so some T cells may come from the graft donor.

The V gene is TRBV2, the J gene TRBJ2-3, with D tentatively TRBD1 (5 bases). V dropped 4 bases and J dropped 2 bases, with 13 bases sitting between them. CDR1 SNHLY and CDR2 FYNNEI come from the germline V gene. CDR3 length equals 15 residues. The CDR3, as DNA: TGTGCCAGCAGTGCAGGGATCACGGCCACAGATACGCAGTATTTT. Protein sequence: CASSAGITATDTQYF.

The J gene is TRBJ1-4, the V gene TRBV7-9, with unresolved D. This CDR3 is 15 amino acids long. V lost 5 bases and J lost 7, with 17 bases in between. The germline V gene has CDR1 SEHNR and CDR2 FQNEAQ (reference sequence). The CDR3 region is CASSGGARDFEKLFF. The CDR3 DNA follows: TGTGCCAGCAGCGGAGGAGCGCGGGATTTTGAAAAACTGTTTTTT.

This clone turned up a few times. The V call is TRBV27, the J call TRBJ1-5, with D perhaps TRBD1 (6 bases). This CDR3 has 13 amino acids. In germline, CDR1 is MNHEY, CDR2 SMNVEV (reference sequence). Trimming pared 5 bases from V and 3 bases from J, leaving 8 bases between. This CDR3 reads CASSGQYNQPQHF. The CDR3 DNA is TGTGCCAGCAGTGGACAGTACAATCAGCCCCAGCATTTT.

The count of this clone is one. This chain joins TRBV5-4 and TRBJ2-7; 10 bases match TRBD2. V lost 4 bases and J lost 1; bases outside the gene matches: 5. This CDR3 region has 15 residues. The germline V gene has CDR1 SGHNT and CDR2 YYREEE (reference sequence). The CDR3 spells CASSRTSGWSYEQYF. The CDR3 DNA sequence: TGTGCCAGCAGCCGGACTAGCGGCTGGTCCTACGAGCAGTACTTC.

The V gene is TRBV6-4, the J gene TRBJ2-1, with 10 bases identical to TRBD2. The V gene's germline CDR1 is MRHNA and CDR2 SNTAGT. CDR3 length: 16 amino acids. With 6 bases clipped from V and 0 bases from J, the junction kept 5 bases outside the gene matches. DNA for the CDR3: TGTGCCAGCAGCAAAGAGCGGGAGGGCTCCTACAATGAGCAGTTCTTC. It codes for CASSKEREGSYNEQFF.

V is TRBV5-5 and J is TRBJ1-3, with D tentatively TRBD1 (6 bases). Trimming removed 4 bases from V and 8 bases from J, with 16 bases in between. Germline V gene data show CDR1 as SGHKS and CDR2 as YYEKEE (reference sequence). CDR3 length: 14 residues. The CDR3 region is CASSTATGRHTIYF. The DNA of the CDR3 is TGTGCCAGCAGCACCGCTACAGGGAGGCACACCATATATTTT.

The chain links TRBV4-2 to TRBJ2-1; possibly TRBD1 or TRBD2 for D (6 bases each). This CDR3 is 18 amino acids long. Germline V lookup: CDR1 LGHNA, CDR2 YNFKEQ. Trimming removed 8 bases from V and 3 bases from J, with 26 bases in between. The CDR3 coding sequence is TGTGCCAGCTCAAAGGGGGTTTATGCGGGGCCCAACTACAATGAGCAGTTCTTC. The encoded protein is CASSKGVYAGPNYNEQFF.

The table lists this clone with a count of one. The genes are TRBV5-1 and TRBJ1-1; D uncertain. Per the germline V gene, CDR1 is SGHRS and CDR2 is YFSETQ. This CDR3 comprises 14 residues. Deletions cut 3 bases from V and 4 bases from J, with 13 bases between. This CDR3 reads CASSYEHETTEAFF. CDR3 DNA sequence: TGCGCCAGCAGCTATGAACACGAGACCACTGAAGCTTTCTTT.

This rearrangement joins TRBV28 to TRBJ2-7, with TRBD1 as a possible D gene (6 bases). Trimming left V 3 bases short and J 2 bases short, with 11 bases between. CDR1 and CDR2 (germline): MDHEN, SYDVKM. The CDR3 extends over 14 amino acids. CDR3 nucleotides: TGTGCCAGCAGTTTGATCGACAGGACCTACGAGCAGTACTTC. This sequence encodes CASSLIDRTYEQYF.

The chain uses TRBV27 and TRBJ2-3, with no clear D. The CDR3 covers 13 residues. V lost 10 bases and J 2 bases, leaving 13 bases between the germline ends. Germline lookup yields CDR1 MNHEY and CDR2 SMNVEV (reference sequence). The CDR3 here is CAIKDGYTDTQYF. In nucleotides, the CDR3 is TGTGCCATAAAGGACGGCTACACAGATACGCAGTATTTT.

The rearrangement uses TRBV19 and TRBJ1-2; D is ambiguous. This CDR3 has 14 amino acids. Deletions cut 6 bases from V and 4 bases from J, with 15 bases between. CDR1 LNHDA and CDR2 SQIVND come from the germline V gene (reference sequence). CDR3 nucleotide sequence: TGTGCCAGTAGCTACGAGCGGGGAGGCTATGGCTACACCTTC. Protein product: CASSYERGGYGYTF. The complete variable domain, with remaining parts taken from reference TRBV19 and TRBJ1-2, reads DGGITQSPKYLFRKEGQNVTLSCEQNLNHDAMYWYRQDPGQGLRLIYYSQIVNDFQKGDIAEGYSVSREKKESFPLTVTSAQKNPTAFYLCASSYERGGYGYTFGSGTRLTVV.

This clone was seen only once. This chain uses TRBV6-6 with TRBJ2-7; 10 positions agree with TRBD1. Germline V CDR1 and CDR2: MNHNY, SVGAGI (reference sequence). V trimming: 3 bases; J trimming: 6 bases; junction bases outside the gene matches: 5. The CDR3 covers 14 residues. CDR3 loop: CASSYQTGGSEQYF. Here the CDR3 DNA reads TGTGCCAGCAGTTATCAGACAGGGGGCAGCGAGCAGTACTTC.

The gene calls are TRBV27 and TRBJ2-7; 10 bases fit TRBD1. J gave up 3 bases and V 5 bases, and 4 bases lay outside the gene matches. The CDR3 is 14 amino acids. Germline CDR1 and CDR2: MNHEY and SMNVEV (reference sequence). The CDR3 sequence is CASSPGTGDYEQYF. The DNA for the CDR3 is TGTGCCAGCAGTCCCGGGACAGGGGACTACGAGCAGTACTTC.

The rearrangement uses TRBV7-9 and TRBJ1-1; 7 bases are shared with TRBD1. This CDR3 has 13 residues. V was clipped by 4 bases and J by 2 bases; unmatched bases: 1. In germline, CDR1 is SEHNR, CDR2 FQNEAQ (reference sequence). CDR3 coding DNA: TGTGCCAGCAGCTGGGACAGTAACACTGAAGCTTTCTTT. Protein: CASSWDSNTEAFF.

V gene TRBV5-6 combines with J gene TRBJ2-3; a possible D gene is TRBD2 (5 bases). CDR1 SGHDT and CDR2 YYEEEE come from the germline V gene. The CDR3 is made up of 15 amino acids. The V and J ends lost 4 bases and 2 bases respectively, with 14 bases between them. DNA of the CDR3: TGTGCCAGCAGCATTACACGGACTTTCACAGATACGCAGTATTTT. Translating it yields CASSITRTFTDTQYF.

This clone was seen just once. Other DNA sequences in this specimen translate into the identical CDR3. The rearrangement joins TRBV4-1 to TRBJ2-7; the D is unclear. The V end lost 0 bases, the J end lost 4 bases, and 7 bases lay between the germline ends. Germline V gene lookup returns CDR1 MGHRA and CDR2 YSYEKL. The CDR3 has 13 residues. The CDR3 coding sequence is TGCGCCAGCAGCCAAGATCTCGGTTACGAGCAGTACTTC. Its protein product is CASSQDLGYEQYF.

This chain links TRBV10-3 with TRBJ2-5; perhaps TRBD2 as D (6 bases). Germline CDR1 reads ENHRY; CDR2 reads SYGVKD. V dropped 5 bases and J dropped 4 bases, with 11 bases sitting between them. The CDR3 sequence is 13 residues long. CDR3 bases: TGTGCCATCAGTACAAACGGGGGAGAGACCCAGTACTTC. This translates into CAISTNGGETQYF.

CDR3 nucleotide sequence: TGTGCCAGCAGTGAAGTCTCTGGGGCCAACGTCCTGACTTTC. Its translation: CASSEVSGANVLTF. The rearrangement links TRBV6-1 to TRBJ2-6, with no clear D. The CDR3 contains 14 residues. The V end lost 1 base, the J end lost 0 bases, and 1 base lay between the germline ends. Per the germline V gene, CDR1 is MNHNS and CDR2 is SASEGT.

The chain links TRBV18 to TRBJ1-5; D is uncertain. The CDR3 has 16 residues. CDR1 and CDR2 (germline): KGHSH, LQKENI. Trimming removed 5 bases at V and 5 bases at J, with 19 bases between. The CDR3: CASSKGSGILHQPQHF. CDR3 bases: TGTGCCAGCTCAAAAGGATCAGGAATTCTCCATCAGCCCCAGCATTTT. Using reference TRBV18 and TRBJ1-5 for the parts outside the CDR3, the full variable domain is NAGVMQNPRHLVRRRGQEARLRCSPMKGHSHVYWYRQLPEEGLKFMVYLQKENIIDESGMPKERFSAEFPKEGPSILRIQQVVRGDSAAYFCASSKGSGILHQPQHFGDGTRLSIL.

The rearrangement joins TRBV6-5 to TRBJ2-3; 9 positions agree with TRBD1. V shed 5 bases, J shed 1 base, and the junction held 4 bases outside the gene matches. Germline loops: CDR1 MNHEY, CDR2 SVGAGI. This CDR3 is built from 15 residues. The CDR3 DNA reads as TGTGCCAGCAGTACAGGGGGCGGGGGCACAGATACGCAGTATTTT. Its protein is CASSTGGGGTDTQYF.

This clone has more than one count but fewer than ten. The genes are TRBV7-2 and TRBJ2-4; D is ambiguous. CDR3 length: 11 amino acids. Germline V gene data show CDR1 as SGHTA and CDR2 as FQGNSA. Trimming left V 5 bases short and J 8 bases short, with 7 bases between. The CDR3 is CASSPRDIQYF. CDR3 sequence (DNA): TGTGCCAGCAGCCCTCGGGACATTCAGTACTTC. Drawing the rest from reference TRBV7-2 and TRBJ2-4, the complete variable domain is GAGVSQSPSNKVTEKGKDVELRCDPISGHTALYWYRQSLGQGLEFLIYFQGNSAPDKSGLPSDRFSAERTGGSVSTLTIQRTQQEDSAVYLCASSPRDIQYFGAGTRLSVL.

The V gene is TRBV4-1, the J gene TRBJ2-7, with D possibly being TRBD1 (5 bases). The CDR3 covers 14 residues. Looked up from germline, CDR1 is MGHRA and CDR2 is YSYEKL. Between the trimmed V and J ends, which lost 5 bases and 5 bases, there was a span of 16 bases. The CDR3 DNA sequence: TGCGCCAGCAGCGAGCTAGGGGTTTCGGACGAGCAGTACTTC. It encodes CASSELGVSDEQYF.

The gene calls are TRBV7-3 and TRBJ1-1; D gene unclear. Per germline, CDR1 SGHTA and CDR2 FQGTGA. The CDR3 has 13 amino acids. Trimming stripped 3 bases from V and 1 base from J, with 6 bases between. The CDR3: CASSFNRNTEAFF. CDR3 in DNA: TGTGCCAGCAGCTTTAACCGGAACACTGAAGCTTTCTTT.

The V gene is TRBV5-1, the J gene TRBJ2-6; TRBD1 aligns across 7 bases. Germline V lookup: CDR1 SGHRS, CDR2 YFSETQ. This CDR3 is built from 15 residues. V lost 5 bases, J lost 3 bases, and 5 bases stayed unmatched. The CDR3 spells CASRQQGLGANVLTF. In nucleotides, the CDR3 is TGCGCCAGCAGACAACAGGGGCTTGGGGCCAACGTCCTGACTTTC.

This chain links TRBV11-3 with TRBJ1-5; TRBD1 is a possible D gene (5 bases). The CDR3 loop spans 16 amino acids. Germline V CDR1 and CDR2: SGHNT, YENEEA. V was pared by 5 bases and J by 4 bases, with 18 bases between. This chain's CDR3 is CASSLTGGRSNQPQHF. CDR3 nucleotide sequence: TGTGCCAGCAGCCTAACGGGGGGAAGATCGAATCAGCCCCAGCATTTT.

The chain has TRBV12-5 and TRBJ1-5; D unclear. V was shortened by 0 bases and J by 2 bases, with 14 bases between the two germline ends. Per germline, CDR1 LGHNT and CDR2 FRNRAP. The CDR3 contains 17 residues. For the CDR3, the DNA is TGTGCTAGTGGTTTGGTCCCGTGGGGTCCGGGCAATCAGCCCCAGCATTTT. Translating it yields CASGLVPWGPGNQPQHF.

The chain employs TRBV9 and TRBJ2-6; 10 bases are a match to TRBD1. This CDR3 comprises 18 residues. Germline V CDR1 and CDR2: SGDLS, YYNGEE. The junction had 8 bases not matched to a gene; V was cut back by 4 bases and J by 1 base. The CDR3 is CASSISTGGGSGANVLTF. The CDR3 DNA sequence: TGTGCCAGCAGCATATCGACAGGGGGCGGATCTGGGGCCAACGTCCTGACTTTC.

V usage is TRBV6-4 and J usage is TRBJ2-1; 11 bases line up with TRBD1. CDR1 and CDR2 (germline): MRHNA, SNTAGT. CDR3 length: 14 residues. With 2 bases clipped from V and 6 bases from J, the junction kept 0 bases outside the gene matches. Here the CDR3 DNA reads TGTGCCAGCAGTGACGGGACAGGGGGCAATGAGCAGTTCTTC. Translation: CASSDGTGGNEQFF.